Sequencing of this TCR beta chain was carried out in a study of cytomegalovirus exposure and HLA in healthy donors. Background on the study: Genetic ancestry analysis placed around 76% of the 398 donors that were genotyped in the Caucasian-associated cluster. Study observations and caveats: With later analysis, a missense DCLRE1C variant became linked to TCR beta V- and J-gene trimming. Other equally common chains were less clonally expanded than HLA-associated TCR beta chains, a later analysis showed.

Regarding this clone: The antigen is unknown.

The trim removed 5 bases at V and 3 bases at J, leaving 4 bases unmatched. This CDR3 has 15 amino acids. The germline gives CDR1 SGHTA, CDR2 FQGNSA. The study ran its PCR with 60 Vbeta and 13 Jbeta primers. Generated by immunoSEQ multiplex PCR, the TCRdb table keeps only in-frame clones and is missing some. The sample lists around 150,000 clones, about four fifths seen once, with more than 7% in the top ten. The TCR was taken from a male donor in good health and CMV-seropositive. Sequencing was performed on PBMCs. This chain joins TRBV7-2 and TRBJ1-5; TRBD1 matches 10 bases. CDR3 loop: CASSRDRGFNQPQHF. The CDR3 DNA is TGTGCCAGCAGCAGGGACAGGGGATTCAATCAGCCCCAGCATTTT.